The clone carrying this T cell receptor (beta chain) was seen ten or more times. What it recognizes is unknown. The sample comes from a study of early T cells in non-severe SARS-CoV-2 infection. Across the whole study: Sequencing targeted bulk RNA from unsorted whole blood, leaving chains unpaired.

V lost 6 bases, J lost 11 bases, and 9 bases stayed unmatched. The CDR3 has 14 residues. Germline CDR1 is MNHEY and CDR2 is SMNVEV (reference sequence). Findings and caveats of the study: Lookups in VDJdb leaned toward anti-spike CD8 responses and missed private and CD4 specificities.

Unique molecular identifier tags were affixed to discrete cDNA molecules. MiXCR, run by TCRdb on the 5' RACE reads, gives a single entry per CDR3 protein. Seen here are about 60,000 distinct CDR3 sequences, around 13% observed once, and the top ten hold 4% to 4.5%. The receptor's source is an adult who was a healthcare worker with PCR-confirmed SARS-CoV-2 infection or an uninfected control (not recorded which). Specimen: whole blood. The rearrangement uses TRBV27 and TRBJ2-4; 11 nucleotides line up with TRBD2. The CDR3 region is CASRLGGTSGLQYF. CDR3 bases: TGTGCCAGCAGGTTGGGCGGGACTAGCGGTCTTCAGTACTTC.